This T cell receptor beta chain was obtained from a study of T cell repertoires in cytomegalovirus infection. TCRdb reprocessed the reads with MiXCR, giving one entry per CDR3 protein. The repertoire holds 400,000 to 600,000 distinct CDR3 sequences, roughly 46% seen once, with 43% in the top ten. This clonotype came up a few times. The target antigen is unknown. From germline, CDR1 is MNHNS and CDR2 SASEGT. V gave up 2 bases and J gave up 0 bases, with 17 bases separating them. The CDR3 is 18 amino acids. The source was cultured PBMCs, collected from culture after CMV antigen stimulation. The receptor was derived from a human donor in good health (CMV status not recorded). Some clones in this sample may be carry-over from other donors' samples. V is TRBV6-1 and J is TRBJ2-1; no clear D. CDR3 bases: TGTGCCAGCAGTGAACTGGACGCCGGGTGGGGCTCCTACAATGAGCAGTTCTTC. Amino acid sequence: CASSELDAGWGSYNEQFF.